Each of the 10 T cell receptor beta chains below was sequenced from the same sample in a study of shared clonotypes between healthy human individuals. Libraries were prepared by immunoSEQ multiplex PCR; TCRdb keeps only in-frame clonotypes and omits some of them. The sample has over a million clones, around 82% seen once. The specimen was memory CD4+ T cells from PBMCs. As for subset: CD45RA-negative fraction. The receptors shown here come from a man between 18 and 29 years old in good health. Some clones in this sample may be carry-over from other donors' samples.

V gene TRBV5-1 combines with J gene TRBJ2-7, with D possibly matching TRBD1 (6 bases). Per germline, CDR1 SGHRS and CDR2 YFSETQ. V lost 2 bases and J lost 3, with 18 bases in between. CDR3 size: 16 residues. The DNA for the CDR3 is TGCGCCAGCAGCTTCTCCCGGGACACCTTAAACTACGAGCAGTACTTC. Translated: CASSFSRDTLNYEQYF.

This clone was seen more than once but under ten times. V is TRBV7-8 and J is TRBJ2-4; D not certain. With 0 bases removed from V and 5 bases from J, the gap between germline ends came to 17 bases. The CDR3 spans 17 residues. Germline V gene lookup returns CDR1 SGHVS and CDR2 FQNEAQ. CDR3 amino acids: CASSLAVGLGFQNIQYF. In DNA, the CDR3 is TGTGCCAGCAGCTTAGCGGTGGGGTTGGGGTTCCAAAACATTCAGTACTTC.

In the case of this clone: This may be a read error: a much more frequent sequence differs by one nucleotide. This rearrangement joins TRBV14 to TRBJ1-1, with D unclear. Germline loops: CDR1 SGHDN, CDR2 FVKESK. This CDR3 is built from 13 residues. In DNA form, the CDR3 reads TGTGCCGGCAGCTGGGGAATGAACACTGAAGCTTTCTTT. Protein product: CAGSWGMNTEAFF.

V is TRBV28 and J is TRBJ2-6; D is ambiguous. This CDR3 is built from 15 residues. Deletions cut 3 bases from V and 0 bases from J, with 6 bases between. The germline gives CDR1 MDHEN, CDR2 SYDVKM. The CDR3 nucleotides read TGTGCCAGCAGTTTTCGCCTCTCTGGGGCCAACGTCCTGACTTTC. Protein product: CASSFRLSGANVLTF.

The chain employs TRBV7-2 and TRBJ1-1; a weak D match, TRBD1 (5 bases). This CDR3 comprises 13 residues. CDR1 and CDR2 (germline): SGHTA, FQGNSA. V lost 11 bases to trimming and J lost 6 bases, with 19 bases between them. CDR3 DNA: TGTGCCGCCGGGGGAGGGTCAGAGTCTGAAGCTTTCTTT. Protein product: CAAGGGSESEAFF.

J is TRBJ2-1 and V is TRBV5-1; TRBD2 agrees at 8 bases. The CDR3 totals 15 residues. Germline loops: CDR1 SGHRS, CDR2 YFSETQ. V gave up 8 bases and J gave up 1 base; unmatched junction bases: 8. This CDR3 reads CASLFTSGSYNEQFF. The DNA for the CDR3 is TGCGCCAGTCTTTTTACTAGCGGTTCCTACAATGAGCAGTTCTTC.

The sample holds a few counts of this clone. This sequence joins TRBV2 and TRBJ1-1, with D perhaps matching TRBD1 (6 bases). Germline V lookup: CDR1 SNHLY, CDR2 FYNNEI. Trimming pared 6 bases from V and 5 bases from J, leaving 13 bases between. The CDR3 is 13 residues long. The DNA for the CDR3 is TGTGCCAGCAGGGAAACAGGGCCAACTGAAGCTTTCTTT. It encodes CASRETGPTEAFF. Using reference TRBV2 and TRBJ1-1 for the parts outside the CDR3, the full variable domain is EPEVTQTPSHQVTQMGQEVILRCVPISNHLYFYWYRQILGQKVEFLVSFYNNEISEKSEIFDDQFSVERPDGSNFTLKIRSTKLEDSAMYFCASRETGPTEAFFGQGTRLTVV.

As DNA, the CDR3 is TGTGCCAGCAGCTTAAGTCCGCCACTAGCGTCCCCCAGGGATACGCAGTATTTT. The encoded protein is CASSLSPPLASPRDTQYF. This sequence joins TRBV7-3 and TRBJ2-3; 7 nucleotides align to TRBD2. The V gene end was trimmed by 1 base and the J gene end by 6 bases; junction bases not matched to a gene: 16. The CDR3 runs to 18 residues. Germline loops: CDR1 SGHTA, CDR2 FQGTGA.

The chain has TRBV28 and TRBJ2-3; maybe TRBD1 (6 bases). From germline, CDR1 is MDHEN and CDR2 SYDVKM. CDR3 length: 15 residues. Trimming stripped 4 bases from V and 6 bases from J, with 17 bases between. CDR3 DNA: TGTGCCAGCAGTTCAGGGGACACTATTGTCGATACGCAGTATTTT. Its translation: CASSSGDTIVDTQYF. Combining the CDR3 with reference TRBV28 and TRBJ2-3 gives the whole variable domain DVKVTQSSRYLVKRTGEKVFLECVQDMDHENMFWYRQDPGLGLRLIYFSYDVKMKEKGDIPEGYSVSREKKERFSLILESASTNQTSMYLCASSSGDTIVDTQYFGPGTRLTVL.

The rearrangement joins TRBV28 to TRBJ1-1; D is unresolved. CDR1 MDHEN and CDR2 SYDVKM come from the germline V gene. The CDR3 consists of 12 residues. Trimming took 4 bases from V and 8 from J, leaving 11 bases between them. In DNA form, the CDR3 reads TGTGCCAGCAGTTCGCCGGGCGGCGAAGCTTTCTTT. Residues: CASSSPGGEAFF.